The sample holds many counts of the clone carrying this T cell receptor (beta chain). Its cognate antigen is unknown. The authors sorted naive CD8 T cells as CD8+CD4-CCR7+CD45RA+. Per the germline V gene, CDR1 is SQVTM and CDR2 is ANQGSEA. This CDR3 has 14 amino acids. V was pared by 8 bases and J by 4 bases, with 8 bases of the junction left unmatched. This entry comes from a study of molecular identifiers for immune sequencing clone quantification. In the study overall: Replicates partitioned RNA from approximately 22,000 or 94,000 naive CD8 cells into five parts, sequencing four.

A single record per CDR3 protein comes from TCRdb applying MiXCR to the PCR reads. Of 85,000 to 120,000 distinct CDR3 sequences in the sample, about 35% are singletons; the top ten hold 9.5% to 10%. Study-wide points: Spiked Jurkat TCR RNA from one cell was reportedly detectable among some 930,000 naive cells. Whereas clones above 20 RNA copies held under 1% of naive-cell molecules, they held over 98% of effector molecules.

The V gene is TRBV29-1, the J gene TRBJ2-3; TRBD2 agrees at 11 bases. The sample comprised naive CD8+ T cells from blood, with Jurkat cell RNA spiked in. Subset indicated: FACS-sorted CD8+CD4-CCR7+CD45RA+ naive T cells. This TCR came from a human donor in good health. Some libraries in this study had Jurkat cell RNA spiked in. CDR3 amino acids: CSTLAGVYPDTQYF. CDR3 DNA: TGCAGCACACTAGCGGGAGTATATCCAGATACGCAGTATTTT.